The 5 T cell receptor beta chains below all came from one sample that was sequenced in a study of CD8 T cells in Susac syndrome. Reverse transcription used about 0.45 to 1 ug RNA and random hexamers. From the immunoSEQ multiplex PCR reads, TCRdb called clonotypes with MiXCR, one entry per CDR3 protein. The repertoire holds approximately 150,000 distinct CDR3 sequences, with roughly 94% as singletons. The material sequenced was CD4+ T cells from PBMCs. The origin of the receptors is a human donor with multiple sclerosis.

V and J are TRBV2 and TRBJ2-7; no reliable D call. Germline-derived CDR1 and CDR2 are SNHLY and FYNNEI. This CDR3 has 11 residues. With 7 bases removed from V and 2 bases from J, the gap between germline ends came to 6 bases. DNA for the CDR3: TGTGCCAGCACCCGAACCTACGAGCAGTACTTC. Protein product: CASTRTYEQYF. The complete variable domain, with remaining parts taken from reference TRBV2 and TRBJ2-7, reads EPEVTQTPSHQVTQMGQEVILRCVPISNHLYFYWYRQILGQKVEFLVSFYNNEISEKSEIFDDQFSVERPDGSNFTLKIRSTKLEDSAMYFCASTRTYEQYFGPGTRLTVT.

This clonotype was found once. The chain links TRBV7-9 to TRBJ1-2; D ambiguous. V gave up 5 bases and J gave up 7 bases, with 17 bases separating them. Germline assignment: CDR1 SEHNR and CDR2 FQNEAQ (reference sequence). This CDR3 is 14 amino acids long. This CDR3 is CASSRGLVNRGYTF. CDR3 sequence (DNA): TGTGCCAGCAGCCGAGGGTTGGTCAATCGTGGCTACACCTTC.

The CDR3 DNA is TGCAGTCCGGAACAGGGGGAGGTCACAGATACGCAGTATTTT. This translates into CSPEQGEVTDTQYF. The chain links TRBV20-1 to TRBJ2-3; TRBD1 matches 8 bases. This CDR3 comprises 14 residues. The V segment lost 8 bases and the J segment 2 bases; nucleotides outside the gene matches: 9. Germline CDR1 is DFQATT and CDR2 is SNEGSKA (reference sequence).

This chain connects TRBV4-2 to TRBJ2-2; TRBD2 matches 7 bases. CDR1 LGHNA and CDR2 YNFKEQ come from the germline V gene. CDR3 size: 16 residues. V dropped 2 bases and J dropped 1; count of bases not matched to a gene: 4. CDR3 sequence (DNA): TGTGCCAGCAGCCAAATGGCTAGCGGGAACACCGGGGAGCTGTTTTTT. The encoded protein is CASSQMASGNTGELFF.

This rearrangement joins TRBV30 to TRBJ1-1; D might be TRBD1 (5 bases). CDR1 and CDR2 from the germline V gene are GTSNPN and SVGIG (reference sequence). CDR3 size: 13 residues. Trimming shortened V by 3 bases and J by 4 bases, and 12 bases separated the two germline ends. The CDR3 here is CAWRWGSGTEAFF. The CDR3 DNA is TGTGCCTGGAGGTGGGGGTCGGGCACTGAAGCTTTCTTT.